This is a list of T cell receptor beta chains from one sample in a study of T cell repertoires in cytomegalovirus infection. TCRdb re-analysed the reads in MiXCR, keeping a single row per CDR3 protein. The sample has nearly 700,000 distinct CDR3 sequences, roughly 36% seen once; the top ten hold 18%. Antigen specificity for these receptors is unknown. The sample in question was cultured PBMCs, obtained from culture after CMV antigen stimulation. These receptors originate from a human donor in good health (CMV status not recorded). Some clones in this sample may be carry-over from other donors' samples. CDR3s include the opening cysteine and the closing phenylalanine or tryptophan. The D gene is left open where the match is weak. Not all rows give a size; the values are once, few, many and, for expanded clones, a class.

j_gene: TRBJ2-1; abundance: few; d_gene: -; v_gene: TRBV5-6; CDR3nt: TGTGCCAGCAGTTGGGGGCCCAAGCACTACAATGAGCAGTTCTTC; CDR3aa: CASSWGPKHYNEQFF
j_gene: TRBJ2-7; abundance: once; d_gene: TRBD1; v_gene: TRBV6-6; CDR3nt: TGTGCCAGCACGTCATCCGGGACAGCCTACGAGCAGTACTTC; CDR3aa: CASTSSGTAYEQYF
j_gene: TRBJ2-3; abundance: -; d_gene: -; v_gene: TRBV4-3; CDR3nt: TGCGCCAGCAGCCATCGGGCCAGGACTGCCACGGATACGCAGTATTTT; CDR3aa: CASSHRARTATDTQYF
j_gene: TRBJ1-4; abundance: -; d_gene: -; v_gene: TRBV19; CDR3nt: TGTGCCAGTAGTATCTGGCAGGAAAAACTGTTTTTT; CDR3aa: CASSIWQEKLFF
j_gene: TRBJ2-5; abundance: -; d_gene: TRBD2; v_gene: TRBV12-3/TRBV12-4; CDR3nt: TGTGCCAGCAGTTTTTCTAGCGGTAAAGAGACCCAGTACTTC; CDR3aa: CASSFSSGKETQYF
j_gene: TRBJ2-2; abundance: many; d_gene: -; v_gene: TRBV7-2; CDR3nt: TGTGCCAGCAGCCCCCTGGGGACGAACACCGGGGAGCTGTTTTTT; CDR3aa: CASSPLGTNTGELFF
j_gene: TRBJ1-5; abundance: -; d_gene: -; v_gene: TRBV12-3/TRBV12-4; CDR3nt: TGTGCCAGCAAAAGGGGGTGGCAGCCCCAGCATTTT; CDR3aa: CASKRGWQPQHF
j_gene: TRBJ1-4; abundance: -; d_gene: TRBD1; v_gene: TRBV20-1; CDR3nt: TGCAGTGCTAGAGAAGGGACAGGAGGCGAAAAACTGTTTTTT; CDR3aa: CSAREGTGGEKLFF
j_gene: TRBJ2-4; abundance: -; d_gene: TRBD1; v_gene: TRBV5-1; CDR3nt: TGCGCCAGCAGCTCCCTAACCCCGGACAGGGGAGAAAACATTCAGTACTTC; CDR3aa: CASSSLTPDRGENIQYF
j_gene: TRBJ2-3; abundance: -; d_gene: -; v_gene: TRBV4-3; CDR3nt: TGCGCCAGCAGCCAACATTCACAGCGGAATACAGATACGCAGTATTTT; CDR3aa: CASSQHSQRNTDTQYF
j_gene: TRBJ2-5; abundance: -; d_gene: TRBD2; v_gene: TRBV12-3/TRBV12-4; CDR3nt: TGTGCCAGCAGCCCAGCAAGGACTAGCGGGGGGGCTAGGCAAGAGACCCAGTACTTC; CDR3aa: CASSPARTSGGARQETQYF
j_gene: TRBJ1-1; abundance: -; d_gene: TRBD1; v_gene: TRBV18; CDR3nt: TGTGCCAGCTCCCTCATGGACAGGGGGGGCACTGAAGCTTTCTTT; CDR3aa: CASSLMDRGGTEAFF
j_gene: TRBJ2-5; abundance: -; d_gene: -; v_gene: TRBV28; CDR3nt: TGTGCCAGCAGTCTTAACCTAGGGGCCACAGAGACCCAGTACTTC; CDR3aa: CASSLNLGATETQYF
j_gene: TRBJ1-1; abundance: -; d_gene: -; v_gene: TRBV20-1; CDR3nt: TGCAGTGCTAAGGTGGCCGGGGGGCTCTCTCCGGCTTTCTTT; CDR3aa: CSAKVAGGLSPAFF
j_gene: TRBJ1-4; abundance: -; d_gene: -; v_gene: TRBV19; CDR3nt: TGTGCCAGTTCTCCGAATGCGGGTAATGAAAAACTGTTTTTT; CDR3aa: CASSPNAGNEKLFF
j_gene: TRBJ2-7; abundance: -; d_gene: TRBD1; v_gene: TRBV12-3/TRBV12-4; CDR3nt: TGTGCCAGCAGTTTTCGGGCTTTGTTGGCAGGGGGAGCCTACGAGCAGTACTTC; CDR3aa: CASSFRALLAGGAYEQYF
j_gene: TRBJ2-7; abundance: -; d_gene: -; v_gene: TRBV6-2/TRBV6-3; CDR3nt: TGTGCCAGCAGAACGGGACAACACCTTGTCCACGAGCAGTACTTC; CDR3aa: CASRTGQHLVHEQYF
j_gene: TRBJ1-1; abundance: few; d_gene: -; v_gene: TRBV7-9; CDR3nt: TGTGCCGGGGGAGGGACGGGGGACACTGAAGCTTTCTTT; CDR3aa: CAGGGTGDTEAFF
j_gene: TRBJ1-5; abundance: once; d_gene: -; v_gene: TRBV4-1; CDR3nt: TGCGCCAGCAGCCAAGATAGCCAGGGGTACAATCAGCCCCAGCATTTT; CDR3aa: CASSQDSQGYNQPQHF
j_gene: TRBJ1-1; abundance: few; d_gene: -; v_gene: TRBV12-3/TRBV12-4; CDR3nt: TGTGCCAGCACCCCAGGACAGTTGAACACTGAAGCTTTCTTT; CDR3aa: CASTPGQLNTEAFF
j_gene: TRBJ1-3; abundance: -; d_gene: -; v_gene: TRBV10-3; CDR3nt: TGTGCCATCAGTGATCGTCAGGCTGGAAACACCATATATTTT; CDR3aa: CAISDRQAGNTIYF
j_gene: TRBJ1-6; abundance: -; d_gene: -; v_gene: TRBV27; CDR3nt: TGTGCCAGCAGTCCACAGTGGGGGCTTTCCTATAATTCACCCCTCCACTTT; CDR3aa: CASSPQWGLSYNSPLHF
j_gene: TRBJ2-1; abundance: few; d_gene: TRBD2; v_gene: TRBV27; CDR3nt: TGTGCCAGCAGTCCGGGGGCGGGGGGATTCAATGAGCAGTTCTTC; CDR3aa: CASSPGAGGFNEQFF
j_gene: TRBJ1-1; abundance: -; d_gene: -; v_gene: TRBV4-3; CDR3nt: TGCGCCAGCAGCCAATCCGTCAGGAACACTGAAGCTTTCTTT; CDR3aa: CASSQSVRNTEAFF
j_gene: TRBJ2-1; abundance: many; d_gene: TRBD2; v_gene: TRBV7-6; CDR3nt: TGTGCCAGCAGCTCCGGACTAGCGGGAGTAGGTAATGAGCAGTTCTTC; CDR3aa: CASSSGLAGVGNEQFF
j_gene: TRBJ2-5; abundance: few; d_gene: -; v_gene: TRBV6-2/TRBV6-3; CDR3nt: TGTGCCAGCAGTCCCCGGTTGATTGGAAGCGAAGAGACCCAGTACTTC; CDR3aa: CASSPRLIGSEETQYF
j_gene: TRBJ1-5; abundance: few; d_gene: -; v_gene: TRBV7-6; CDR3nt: TGTGCCAGCAGCTTAGCGAGCGCGGGACGCGGCAATCAGCCCCAGCATTTT; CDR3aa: CASSLASAGRGNQPQHF
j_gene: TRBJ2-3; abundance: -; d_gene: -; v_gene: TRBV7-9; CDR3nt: TGTGCCAGCAGCAGGCGACAGACCAGCACAGATACGCAGTATTTT; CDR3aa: CASSRRQTSTDTQYF